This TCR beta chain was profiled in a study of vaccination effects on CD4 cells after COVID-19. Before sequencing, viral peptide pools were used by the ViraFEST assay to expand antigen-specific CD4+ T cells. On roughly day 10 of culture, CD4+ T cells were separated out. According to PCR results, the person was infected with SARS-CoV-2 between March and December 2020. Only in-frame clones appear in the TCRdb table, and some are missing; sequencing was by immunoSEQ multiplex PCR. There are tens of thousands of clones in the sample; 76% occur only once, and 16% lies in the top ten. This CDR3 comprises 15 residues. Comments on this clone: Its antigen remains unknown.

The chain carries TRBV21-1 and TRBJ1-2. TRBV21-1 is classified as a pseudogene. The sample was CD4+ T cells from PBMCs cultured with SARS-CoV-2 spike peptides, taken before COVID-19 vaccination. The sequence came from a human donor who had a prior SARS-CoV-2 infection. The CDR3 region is CASLQTKRLSPGYTF. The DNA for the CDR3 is TGTGCCAGCCTTCAAACCAAACGGTTGTCTCCTGGCTACACCTTC.